The T cell receptor (beta chain) described here comes from a study of T-cell memory formation after mild COVID-19. This clonotype was recorded a few times. Its matching antigen is unknown. The study's findings and limits: Pre-infection memory held some responding clones, suggesting pre-existing cross-reactive T cells responded. Unconfirmed was the SARS-CoV-2 specificity of second-wave clones that peaked on day 37.

TCRdb re-derived calls from the 5' RACE reads in MiXCR, one entry per CDR3 protein. Seen here are hundreds of thousands of distinct CDR3 sequences, about a sixth observed once, and the top ten hold 20% to 25%. The CDR3 length is 13 residues. The ends lost 9 bases at V and 5 bases at J; junction bases unmatched: 6. From germline, CDR1 is MGHDK and CDR2 SYGVNS. The clonotype was recovered from a man aged 18 to 30 who had mild COVID-19 (a few samples of this study predate the infection). Cell type and time point are not known. The chain uses TRBV25-1 and TRBJ2-1, with 8 bases aligning to TRBD2. Material: PBMCs or a T cell subset sorted from them (not recorded which). The CDR3 here is CASTSGIHNEQFF. The CDR3 region has the DNA TGTGCCAGTACTAGCGGAATTCACAATGAGCAGTTCTTC.